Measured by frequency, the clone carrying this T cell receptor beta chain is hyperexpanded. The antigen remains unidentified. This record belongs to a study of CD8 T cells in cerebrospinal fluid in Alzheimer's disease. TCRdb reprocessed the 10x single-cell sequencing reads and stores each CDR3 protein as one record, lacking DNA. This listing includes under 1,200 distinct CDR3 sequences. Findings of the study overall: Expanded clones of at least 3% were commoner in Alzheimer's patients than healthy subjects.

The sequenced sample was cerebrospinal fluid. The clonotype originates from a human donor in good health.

CDR3 loop: CASSHPVRERETQYF. The rearrangement uses TRBV7-8 and TRBJ2-5; with no DNA, the TCRdb D assignment of TRBD2 cannot be verified. This CDR3 comprises 15 residues. Germline V CDR1 and CDR2: SGHVS, FQNEAQ.